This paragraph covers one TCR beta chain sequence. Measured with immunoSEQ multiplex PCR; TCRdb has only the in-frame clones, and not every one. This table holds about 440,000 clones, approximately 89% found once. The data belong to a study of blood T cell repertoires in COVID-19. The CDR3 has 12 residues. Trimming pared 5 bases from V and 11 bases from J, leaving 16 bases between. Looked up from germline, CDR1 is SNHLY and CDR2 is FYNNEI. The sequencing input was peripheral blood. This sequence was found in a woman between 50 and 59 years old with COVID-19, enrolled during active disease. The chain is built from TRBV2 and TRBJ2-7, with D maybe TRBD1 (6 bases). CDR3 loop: CASSYGTPGEYF. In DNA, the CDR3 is TGTGCCAGCAGTTATGGGACACCCGGGGAGTACTTC.